This T cell receptor (beta chain) derives from a study of CD8 T cells in Susac syndrome. Reverse transcription used about 0.45 to 1 ug RNA and random hexamers. In TCRdb, the immunoSEQ multiplex PCR reads were re-called with MiXCR into one record per CDR3 protein. The repertoire holds 160,000 or so distinct CDR3 sequences, about 95% seen once, with roughly 0.16% in the top ten. The CDR3 is 15 amino acids. Trimming at V came to 4 bases and at J to 8 bases, leaving 8 bases not matched to a gene. The J gene is TRBJ2-1, the V gene TRBV12-3 or TRBV12-4; the match to TRBD1 covers 10 bases. The sequenced material came from CD8+ T cells from PBMCs. The TCR sequence derives from a human donor with multiple sclerosis. In DNA form, the CDR3 reads TGTGCCAGCAGTTCTCGGGACAGGGGAGTTCATGAGCAGTTCTTC. Translated, it gives CASSSRDRGVHEQFF.